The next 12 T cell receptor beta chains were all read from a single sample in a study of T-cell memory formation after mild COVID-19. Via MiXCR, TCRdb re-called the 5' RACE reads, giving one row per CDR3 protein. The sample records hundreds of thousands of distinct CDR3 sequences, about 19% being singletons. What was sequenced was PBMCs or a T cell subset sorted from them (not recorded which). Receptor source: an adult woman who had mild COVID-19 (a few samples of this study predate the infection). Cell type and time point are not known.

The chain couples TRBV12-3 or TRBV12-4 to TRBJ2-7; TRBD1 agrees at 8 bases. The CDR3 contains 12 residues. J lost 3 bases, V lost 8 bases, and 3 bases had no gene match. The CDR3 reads CASADRDYEQYF. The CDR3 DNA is TGTGCCAGCGCGGACAGGGACTACGAGCAGTACTTC.

The CDR3 reads CSVRLTSGRGNEQFF. The CDR3 nucleotides read TGCAGTGTTCGCTTGACTAGCGGGAGGGGAAATGAGCAGTTCTTC. The V call is TRBV20-1, the J call TRBJ2-1, with 14 bases matching TRBD2. Looked up from germline, CDR1 is DFQATT and CDR2 is SNEGSKA (reference sequence). V trimming: 7 bases; J trimming: 7 bases; junction bases outside the gene matches: 9. The CDR3 extends over 15 amino acids.

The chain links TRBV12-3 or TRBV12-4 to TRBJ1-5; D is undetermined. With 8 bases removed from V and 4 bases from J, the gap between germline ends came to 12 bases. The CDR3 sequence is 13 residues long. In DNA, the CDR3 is TGTGCCAGCGGTAAACGAGGGAATCAGCCCCAGCATTTT. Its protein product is CASGKRGNQPQHF.

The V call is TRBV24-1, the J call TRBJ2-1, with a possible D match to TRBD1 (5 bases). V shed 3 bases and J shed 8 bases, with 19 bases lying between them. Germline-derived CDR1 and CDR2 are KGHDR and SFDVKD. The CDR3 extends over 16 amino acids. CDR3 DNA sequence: TGTGCCACCAGTGATCCTTCCATGACAGCCAGGCATGAGCAGTTCTTC. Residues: CATSDPSMTARHEQFF.

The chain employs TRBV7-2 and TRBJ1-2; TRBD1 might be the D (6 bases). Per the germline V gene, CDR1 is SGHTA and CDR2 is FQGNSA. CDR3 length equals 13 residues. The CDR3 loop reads CGGAGYSNYGYTF. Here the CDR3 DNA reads TGTGGGGGGGCAGGATACTCTAACTATGGCTACACCTTC.

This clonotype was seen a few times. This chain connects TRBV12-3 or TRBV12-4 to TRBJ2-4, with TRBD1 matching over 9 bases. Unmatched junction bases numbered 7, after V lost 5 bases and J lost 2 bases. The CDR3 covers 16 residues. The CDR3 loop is CASSLDRGSPKNIQYF. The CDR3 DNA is TGTGCCAGCAGTCTGGACAGGGGTTCTCCCAAAAACATTCAGTACTTC.

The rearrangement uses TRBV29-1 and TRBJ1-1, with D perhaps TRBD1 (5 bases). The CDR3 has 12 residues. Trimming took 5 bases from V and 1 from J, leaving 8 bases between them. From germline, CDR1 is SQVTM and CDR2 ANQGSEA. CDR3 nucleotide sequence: TGCAGCGTTCAAGGACAGAACACTGAAGCTTTCTTT. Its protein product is CSVQGQNTEAFF.

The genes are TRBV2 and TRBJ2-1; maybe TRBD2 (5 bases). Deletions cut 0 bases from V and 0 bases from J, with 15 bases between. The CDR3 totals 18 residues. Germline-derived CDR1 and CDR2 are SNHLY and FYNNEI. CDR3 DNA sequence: TGTGCCAGCAGTGAAGCGTTCGGGCGGGTGAGCTCCTACAATGAGCAGTTCTTC. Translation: CASSEAFGRVSSYNEQFF.

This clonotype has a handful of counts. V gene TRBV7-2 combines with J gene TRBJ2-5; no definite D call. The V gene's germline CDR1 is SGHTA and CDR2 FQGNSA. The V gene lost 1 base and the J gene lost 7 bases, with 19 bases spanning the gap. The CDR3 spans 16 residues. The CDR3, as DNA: TGTGCCAGCAGCTTAGACAGAGGATCATCGGCACGGACCCAGTACTTC. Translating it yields CASSLDRGSSARTQYF.

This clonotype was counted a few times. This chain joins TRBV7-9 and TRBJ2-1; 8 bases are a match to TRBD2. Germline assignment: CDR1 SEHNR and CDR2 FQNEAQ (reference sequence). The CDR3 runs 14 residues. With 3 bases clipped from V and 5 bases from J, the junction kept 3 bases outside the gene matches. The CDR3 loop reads CASSFARGDNEQFF. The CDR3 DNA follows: TGTGCCAGCAGCTTCGCGCGGGGGGACAATGAGCAGTTCTTC.

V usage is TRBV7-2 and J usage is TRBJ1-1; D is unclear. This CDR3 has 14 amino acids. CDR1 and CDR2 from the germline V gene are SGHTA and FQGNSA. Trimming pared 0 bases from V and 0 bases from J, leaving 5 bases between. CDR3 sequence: CASSLAPMNTEAFF. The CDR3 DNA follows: TGTGCCAGCAGCTTAGCACCGATGAACACTGAAGCTTTCTTT.

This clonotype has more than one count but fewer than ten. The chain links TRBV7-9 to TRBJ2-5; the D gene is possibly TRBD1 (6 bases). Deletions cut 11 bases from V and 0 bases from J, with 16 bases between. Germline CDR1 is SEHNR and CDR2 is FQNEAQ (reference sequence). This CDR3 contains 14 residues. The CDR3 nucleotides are TGTGCCGGTCTGCAGGGGCCAGACCAAGAGACCCAGTACTTC. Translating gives CAGLQGPDQETQYF. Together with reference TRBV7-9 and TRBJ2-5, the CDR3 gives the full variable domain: DTGVSQNPRHKITKRGQNVTFRCDPISEHNRLYWYRQTLGQGPEFLTYFQNEAQLEKSRLLSDRFSAERPKGSFSTLEIQRTEQGDSAMYLCAGLQGPDQETQYFGPGTRLLVL.